What follows are 18 T cell receptor beta chains derived from one specimen sequenced in a study of blood T cells in healthy people across ages. A J-beta primer mix and a sample-barcoded 5' primer were used in a second PCR of roughly 7 to 12 cycles. MiXCR, applied by TCRdb to the 5' RACE reads, yields one record per CDR3 protein. The sample has hundreds of thousands of distinct CDR3 sequences, 20% to 25% seen once; the top ten hold roughly 3.7%. The specimen was blood. Receptor source: a man aged 65-85 years in good health.

The chain employs TRBV28 and TRBJ2-5; 9 bases are a match to TRBD1. Judging by the DNA end, TRBJ2-7 fits better; the J call may be wrong. The germline V gene has CDR1 MDHEN and CDR2 SYDVKM. The CDR3 contains 16 residues. The CDR3 loop reads CASSDLGTGFSYEQYF. The CDR3 DNA sequence: TGTGCCAGCAGTGATCTAGGGACAGGGTTCTCCTACGAGCAGTACTTC.

The V gene is TRBV4-3, the J gene TRBJ1-4, with 8 bases matching TRBD1. The CDR3 has 15 residues. Germline lookup yields CDR1 LGHNA and CDR2 YSLEER. The V and J ends lost 0 bases and 6 bases, in that order; junction bases with no gene match: 3. CDR3 DNA sequence: TGCGCCAGCAGCCAAGATCCAGGGGGCGATGAAAAACTGTTTTTT. Amino acid sequence: CASSQDPGGDEKLFF.

This clonotype was counted only a few times. The chain is built from TRBV3-1 and TRBJ2-1, with a weak D call TRBD1 (5 bases). The germline gives CDR1 LGHDT, CDR2 YNNKEL (reference sequence). Trimming shortened V by 6 bases and J by 2 bases, and 17 bases separated the two germline ends. The CDR3 sequence is 16 residues long. CDR3 region: CASSHSETVTYNEQFF. DNA of the CDR3: TGTGCCAGCAGTCATTCGGAGACAGTAACCTACAATGAGCAGTTCTTC.

V is TRBV10-3 and J is TRBJ2-5; D gene ambiguous. Germline V gives CDR1 ENHRY, CDR2 SYGVKD. The CDR3 covers 12 residues. Trimming took off 4 bases at V and 5 bases at J, with 8 bases between the two ends. The CDR3 here is CAISVVWETQYF. Written as DNA, the CDR3 is TGTGCCATCAGTGTGGTTTGGGAGACCCAGTACTTC.

V and J are TRBV5-1 and TRBJ2-1; 9 nucleotides match TRBD2. Germline CDR1 is SGHRS and CDR2 is YFSETQ. With 0 bases clipped from V and 7 bases from J, the junction kept 8 bases outside the gene matches. The CDR3 is 16 amino acids. The CDR3 loop is CASSLVAGGPGNEQFF. The CDR3 nucleotides read TGCGCCAGCAGCTTGGTTGCGGGAGGGCCGGGTAATGAGCAGTTCTTC.

About this clonotype itself: This could be a read error, since a much larger clone is one nucleotide away. The chain is built from TRBV20-1 and TRBJ1-1, with D perhaps TRBD1 (6 bases). Germline CDR1 is DFQATT and CDR2 is SNEGSKA (reference sequence). This CDR3 contains 15 residues. V was cut by 0 bases and J by 11 bases, with 22 bases left in between. The CDR3 nucleotides read TGCAGTGCTAGAGATCTAGGGCAGGGGCGAGGTGACGCTTTCTTT. Its translation: CSARDLGQGRGDAFF.

The DNA for the CDR3 is TGCGCCAGCGGCGGGACAGCCGATAATTCACCCCTCCACTTT. Protein product: CASGGTADNSPLHF. J is TRBJ1-6 and V is TRBV5-1; 7 bases agree with TRBD1. V shed 7 bases and J 5 bases; nucleotides not matched to a gene: 6. This CDR3 region has 14 residues. CDR1 and CDR2 from the germline V gene are SGHRS and YFSETQ.

A few counts support this clonotype. The genes are TRBV20-1 and TRBJ2-1; TRBD1 is a possible D gene (7 bases). V dropped 6 bases and J dropped 4 bases, with 19 bases sitting between them. The CDR3 extends over 15 amino acids. Germline CDR1 DFQATT, CDR2 SNEGSKA (reference sequence). In DNA, the CDR3 is TGCAGTGCCCCAGGAGGGGGCTCGAAATACAATGAGCAGTTCTTC. Residues: CSAPGGGSKYNEQFF.

V usage is TRBV29-1 and J usage is TRBJ2-5; D is tentatively TRBD1 or TRBD2 (5 bases each). The V end lost 8 bases, the J end lost 2 bases, and 12 bases lay between the germline ends. The CDR3 is 12 residues long. Per germline, CDR1 SQVTM and CDR2 ANQGSEA. The CDR3 nucleotides read TGCAGCATTGGGACGTTACAAGAGACCCAGTACTTC. Translating gives CSIGTLQETQYF. Full variable domain (rest looked up from reference TRBV29-1 and TRBJ2-5): SAVISQKPSRDICQRGTSLTIQCQVDSQVTMMFWYRQQPGQSLTLIATANQGSEATYESGFVIDKFPISRPNLTFSTLTVSNMSPEDSSIYLCSIGTLQETQYFGPGTRLLVL.

The chain joins TRBV4-1 to TRBJ2-1; perhaps TRBD2 as D (5 bases). This CDR3 comprises 12 residues. Between the trimmed V and J ends, which lost 1 base and 12 bases, there was a span of 10 bases. CDR1 is MGHRA and CDR2 is YSYEKL in the germline V gene. The CDR3 spells CASSQGGDGQFF. The CDR3 DNA sequence: TGCGCCAGCAGCCAAGGGGGAGATGGGCAGTTCTTC.

This clonotype was counted only a few times. This chain links TRBV19 with TRBJ2-1; TRBD2 aligns across 9 bases. The CDR3 consists of 16 residues. V was clipped by 3 bases and J by 2 bases; unmatched bases: 5. Germline CDR1 LNHDA, CDR2 SQIVND (reference sequence). The CDR3 spells CASSIRLAGTYNEQFF. The CDR3 DNA follows: TGTGCCAGTAGTATCCGGCTAGCGGGGACCTACAATGAGCAGTTCTTC.

This clonotype was counted a few times. The chain combines TRBV20-1 with TRBJ2-7, with no clear D. This CDR3 contains 13 residues. Trimming left V 7 bases short and J 2 bases short, with 15 bases between. Germline V gene sequence: CDR1 DFQATT, CDR2 SNEGSKA (reference sequence). CDR3 loop: CSVSPRRTYEQYF. The CDR3 nucleotides read TGCAGTGTCTCCCCACGGCGCACCTACGAGCAGTACTTC.

This clonotype was picked up a small number of times. The chain couples TRBV29-1 to TRBJ2-1; D remains ambiguous. CDR1 and CDR2 from the germline V gene are SQVTM and ANQGSEA. The CDR3 runs 12 residues. V gave up 1 base and J gave up 3 bases, with 4 bases separating them. This chain's CDR3 is CSVEGGYNEQFF. The CDR3 DNA reads as TGCAGCGTTGAAGGCGGCTACAATGAGCAGTTCTTC.

This clonotype was counted between two and nine times. The chain employs TRBV7-2 and TRBJ2-5; 10 bases agree with TRBD2. Germline assignment: CDR1 SGHTA and CDR2 FQGNSA. This CDR3 comprises 16 residues. Losses at the gene ends were 4 bases for V and 6 bases for J; bases not matched to a gene: 11. CDR3 amino acids: CASSSAVAGGRQTQYF. The DNA of the CDR3 is TGTGCCAGCAGCTCAGCGGTAGCGGGAGGTCGGCAGACCCAGTACTTC.

The chain has TRBV12-3 or TRBV12-4 and TRBJ1-5; the D gene is possibly TRBD1 (6 bases). Deletions cut 5 bases from V and 1 base from J, with 12 bases between. This CDR3 region has 15 residues. The CDR3 DNA reads TGTGCCAGCAGTCGCAGGGGATGGAGCAATCAGCCCCAGCATTTT. It encodes CASSRRGWSNQPQHF.

This clonotype was counted only a few times. This rearrangement joins TRBV2 to TRBJ1-4; D is unclear. The CDR3 is made up of 11 amino acids. The germline V and J ends were trimmed by 2 bases and 10 bases, with 5 bases remaining between them. Germline CDR1 SNHLY, CDR2 FYNNEI. The CDR3 region has the DNA TGTGCCAGCAGTGAAAATAGAAAACTGTTTTTT. This codes for CASSENRKLFF.

Concerning this clonotype itself: One junction end does not reproduce the germline sequence, and a read error may be involved. The rearrangement joins TRBV7-9 to TRBJ2-7; D perhaps matches TRBD1 (5 bases). The J call may be faulty, since TRBJ2-1 better matches the DNA end. Germline CDR1 reads SEHNR; CDR2 reads FQNEAQ (reference sequence). The CDR3 totals 14 residues. For the CDR3, the DNA is TGTGCCAGCAGCTTGGTCAGGGTTGGGAATGGGCAGTTCTTC. Translating gives CASSLVRVGNGQFF.

This clonotype was observed a handful of times. The chain carries TRBV12-3 or TRBV12-4 and TRBJ1-1; no firm D call. Deletions cut 2 bases from V and 1 base from J, with 5 bases between. The CDR3 is 13 residues long. CDR3 protein: CASSLKANTEAFF. The CDR3 DNA reads as TGTGCCAGCAGTTTAAAGGCGAACACTGAAGCTTTCTTT.